This TCR beta chain comes out of a study of T cells in localized non-small cell lung cancer. Notes on the study in general: Because sequencing included only one region (of the tumor), heterogeneity remains possible. Elevated circulating T cell density in blood was associated with longer overall survival. T cell clonality was highest in uninvolved adjacent lung, above tumor. Adjacent lung was found to contain a median approximately 60 of the top 100 tumor clones.

The CDR3 has 16 residues. V lost 6 bases to trimming and J lost 4 bases, with 16 bases between them. The germline V gene encodes CDR1 LNHDA and CDR2 SQIVND (reference sequence). The method was immunoSEQ multiplex PCR; TCRdb's version includes in-frame clones alone and lacks a portion of them. The table includes 4,000 to 6,500 clones, roughly 30% detected once. In the case of this clone: Its antigen is as yet unknown.

The source was lung tumor tissue, collected before any cancer treatment. V gene TRBV19 combines with J gene TRBJ1-6; D perhaps matches TRBD1 (6 bases). The clonotype comes from a female donor of 60 years or more with stage I lung adenocarcinoma. The CDR3 protein is CASSLTGSFYNSPLHF. The CDR3 bases are TGTGCCAGTAGCCTCACAGGGTCGTTTTATAATTCACCCCTCCACTTT.